This TCR beta chain was sequenced in a study of blood T cell repertoires in COVID-19. Study as a whole: Collection of acute and convalescent COVID-19 samples took place in the United States, Italy and Spain.

Before they entered the study, exposed participants had met a COVID-19 case within 2 weeks. Here immunoSEQ multiplex PCR was the method, and the copy in TCRdb shows in-frame clones only, minus some. The sample holds some 360,000 clones, almost 90% seen once. With 7 bases clipped from V and 0 bases from J, the junction kept 6 bases outside the gene matches. The germline V gene encodes CDR1 MNHEY and CDR2 SVGAGI. The CDR3 is 14 residues long. The gene calls are TRBV6-5 and TRBJ2-7; the match to TRBD1 covers 7 bases. The material sequenced was PBMCs or T cells enriched from blood (not recorded which). The receptor comes from a woman aged 30 to 39 who had been exposed to COVID-19. The CDR3 loop is CASMRTGSSYEQYF. In nucleotides, the CDR3 is TGTGCCAGCATGAGGACAGGTAGCTCCTACGAGCAGTACTTC.